These 6 T cell receptor beta chains originate from one sample sequenced in a study of T cell responses to AZD1222 COVID-19 vaccine (dated by TCRdb to about 2021). The sample's time point label, in plain terms: about 28 days (+/-7) after the second vaccine dose. Library preparation employed the immunoSEQ multiplex PCR assay. This is the immuneACCESS table as TCRdb keeps it, with only in-frame sequences that have V and J called. A part of the clones is gone; compared with another copy, unresolved V genes explain less than half, and the rest is unexplained. This sample has some 150,000 clones in its table, and 90% of those were observed once. Together, the top ten hold 3.2% of the sample. The sample consisted of peripheral blood, taken 28 days after the second AZD1222 dose. The receptors shown here come from an adult who received the AZD1222 COVID-19 vaccine.

The table lists this clone with a count of one. J is TRBJ1-2 and V is TRBV2; D is unclear. Germline V gene sequence: CDR1 SNHLY, CDR2 FYNNEI. The CDR3 totals 15 residues. The V and J ends lost 2 bases and 4 bases respectively, with 14 bases between them. CDR3 nucleotide sequence: TGTGCCAGCAGTGAAATGGTCCAGGCCCTCTATGGCTACACCTTC. This sequence encodes CASSEMVQALYGYTF.

Details on this clone: Germline and junction disagree at one end, which may indicate a read error. V and J are TRBV27 and TRBJ2-7, with 13 bases lining up with TRBD2. The germline V gene has CDR1 MNHEY and CDR2 SMNVEV (reference sequence). The CDR3 runs to 16 residues. CDR3: CSSSSRTSGSSYEQYF. CDR3 nucleotides: TGTTCCAGCAGTTCCCGGACTAGCGGGAGCTCCTACGAGCAGTACTTC.

V and J are TRBV6-5 and TRBJ2-3, with D hard to call. In germline, CDR1 is MNHEY, CDR2 SVGAGI. The CDR3 runs 15 residues. Trimming removed 0 bases at V and 3 bases at J, with 10 bases between. In DNA, the CDR3 is TGTGCCAGCAGTTACTCAAGTCAGCCGACAGATACGCAGTATTTT. Protein product: CASSYSSQPTDTQYF.

This clone was counted a single time. The chain employs TRBV27 and TRBJ2-3; no clear D. V was shortened by 2 bases and J by 2 bases, with 11 bases between the two germline ends. The CDR3 consists of 15 residues. Germline V gene sequence: CDR1 MNHEY, CDR2 SMNVEV (reference sequence). CDR3 loop: CASSLREQYTDTQYF. The CDR3 bases are TGTGCCAGCAGTTTAAGGGAACAGTACACAGATACGCAGTATTTT.

The chain combines TRBV3-1 (or the pseudogene TRBV3-2) with TRBJ2-1; either TRBD1 or TRBD2 may fit D (5 bases each). Germline V gene data show CDR1 as LGHDT and CDR2 as YNNKEL (reference sequence). Trimming shortened V by 5 bases and J by 2 bases, and 16 bases separated the two germline ends. The CDR3 has 16 amino acids. The CDR3 DNA sequence: TGTGCCAGCAGCAGAGAGAGGGGTTACCCCTACAATGAGCAGTTCTTC. It encodes CASSRERGYPYNEQFF.

The chain links TRBV30 to TRBJ2-2, with TRBD2 identical over 7 bases. The CDR3 has 17 amino acids. After removal of 3 bases from V and 1 base from J, the junction contained 11 bases not matched to a gene. CDR1 is GTSNPN, CDR2 SVGIG, per germline (reference sequence). CDR3 amino acids: CAWSLTGGLVNTGELFF. CDR3 bases: TGTGCCTGGAGCCTAACGGGGGGTCTTGTGAACACCGGGGAGCTGTTTTTT.